This TCR beta chain was sequenced for a study of blood T cell repertoires in COVID-19. Study-wide background: Whether acute or convalescent, the COVID-19 samples came from the United States, Italy and Spain.

Germline V gives CDR1 SGHTA, CDR2 FQGNSA. The CDR3 sequence is 14 residues long. Trimming shortened V by 5 bases and J by 0 bases, and 10 bases separated the two germline ends. Enrolled during active infection, Seattle patients were then followed longitudinally. Some clones are missing from TCRdb's copy, which holds only in-frame ones; the method was immunoSEQ multiplex PCR. Seen here are about 220,000 clones, 85% observed once, and the top ten hold 2.4%. This rearrangement joins TRBV7-2 to TRBJ1-1; TRBD1 is a possible D gene (5 bases). Sequenced input: peripheral blood. This TCR was recovered from a woman aged 65 to 85 with COVID-19, enrolled during active disease. Written as DNA, the CDR3 is TGTGCCAGCAGCGCAAGACAGATGAACACTGAAGCTTTCTTT. This sequence encodes CASSARQMNTEAFF.